These 27 T cell receptor beta chains were all obtained from the same sample, sequenced in a study of T cells of healthy individuals. TCRdb passed the 5' RACE reads through MiXCR, listing each CDR3 protein once. The data hold around 98,000 distinct CDR3 sequences, with around 17% observed a single time. These receptors originate from a human donor in good health.

The V call is TRBV27, the J call TRBJ2-1; D not resolved. Trimming removed 0 bases from V and 10 bases from J, with 19 bases in between. Germline V gene data show CDR1 as MNHEY and CDR2 as SMNVEV (reference sequence). The CDR3 consists of 16 residues. CDR3 in DNA: TGTGCCAGCAGTTTATCGAATGGACCCATAAACGAGGAGCAGTTCTTC. Translated, it gives CASSLSNGPINEEQFF.

In this sample, this clonotype turned up a few times. This sequence joins TRBV4-2 and TRBJ2-3; D gene uncertain. Trimming removed 0 bases from V and 4 bases from J, with 11 bases in between. CDR1 and CDR2 from the germline V gene are LGHNA and YNFKEQ. The CDR3 sequence is 15 residues long. CDR3: CASSQDYISADTQYF. DNA for the CDR3: TGTGCCAGCAGCCAAGATTACATCAGCGCAGATACGCAGTATTTT.

This clonotype was recorded a few times. V usage is TRBV9 and J usage is TRBJ2-5; a weak D match, TRBD1 (6 bases). Trimming left V 1 base short and J 3 bases short, with 10 bases between. Germline V CDR1 and CDR2: SGDLS, YYNGEE. The CDR3 extends over 14 amino acids. The CDR3 protein is CASSVRPGEETQYF. The CDR3 bases are TGTGCCAGCAGCGTAAGGCCAGGGGAAGAGACCCAGTACTTC.

This clonotype was observed at least ten times. This chain connects TRBV6-5 to TRBJ2-7, with 7 bases aligning to TRBD1. CDR1 and CDR2 (germline): MNHEY, SVGAGI. V lost 0 bases to trimming and J lost 2 bases; unmatched junction nucleotides: 4. The CDR3 consists of 15 residues. Here the CDR3 DNA reads TGTGCCAGCAGTTACTCCAGGACAGGTACCTACGAGCAGTACTTC. This translates into CASSYSRTGTYEQYF.

As regards this clonotype: As the CDR3 is not closed by the conserved phenylalanine or tryptophan, this likely results from a read error. The V and J genes are TRBV3-1 and TRBJ2-3, with 7 bases lining up with TRBD1. CDR1 LGHDT and CDR2 YNNKEL come from the germline V gene (reference sequence). Trimming at V came to 6 bases and at J to 2 bases, leaving 8 bases not matched to a gene. The CDR3 runs to 15 residues. The CDR3 reads CASRNRDSVTDTQYL. CDR3 bases: TGTGCCAGCAGGAACCGGGACAGTGTCACAGATACGCAGTATTTG.

This clonotype was counted between two and nine times. The chain links TRBV6-5 to TRBJ2-7; the match to TRBD1 covers 11 bases. From germline, CDR1 is MNHEY and CDR2 SVGAGI. This CDR3 region has 15 residues. J gave up 1 base and V 5 bases, and 4 bases lay outside the gene matches. Here the CDR3 reads CASSTRDRGSYEQYF. The CDR3 DNA sequence: TGTGCCAGCAGTACCCGGGACAGGGGGTCCTACGAGCAGTACTTC.

At least ten counts were recorded for this clonotype. CDR3 nucleotide sequence: TGCGCCAGCAGCTTGGATACAGCGAATCAGCCCCAGCATTTT. Residues: CASSLDTANQPQHF. The chain links TRBV5-1 to TRBJ1-5; D is ambiguous. This CDR3 region has 14 residues. Germline V gives CDR1 SGHRS, CDR2 YFSETQ. V was clipped by 0 bases and J by 4 bases, with 8 bases between them.

This clonotype was detected many times. This chain joins TRBV5-1 and TRBJ1-1; D call uncertain. Germline CDR1 reads SGHRS; CDR2 reads YFSETQ. Deletions cut 4 bases from V and 2 bases from J, with 9 bases between. The CDR3 has 13 residues. CDR3 bases: TGCGCCAGCAGCCCGATCTTCAACACTGAAGCTTTCTTT. It specifies CASSPIFNTEAFF.

This clonotype was seen only a few times. The rearrangement links TRBV10-3 to TRBJ1-2, with TRBD1 matching 8 bases. V was pared by 10 bases and J by 6 bases, with 13 bases of the junction left unmatched. This CDR3 contains 14 residues. Per germline, CDR1 ENHRY and CDR2 SYGVKD. The CDR3 DNA reads as TGTGCCACCGTCGCGTCAGGACAGGGCAATGGCTACACCTTC. Protein product: CATVASGQGNGYTF.

This clonotype was picked up a small number of times. The J gene is TRBJ1-1, the V gene TRBV27; D is possibly TRBD1 (5 bases). Germline V CDR1 and CDR2: MNHEY, SMNVEV (reference sequence). CDR3 length: 15 amino acids. Trimming pared 2 bases from V and 3 bases from J, leaving 13 bases between. CDR3 loop: CASSLGASVDTEAFF. DNA of the CDR3: TGTGCCAGCAGTTTAGGGGCGAGTGTCGACACTGAAGCTTTCTTT.

The chain couples TRBV28 to TRBJ2-1; the D gene is possibly TRBD2 (7 bases). Germline V CDR1 and CDR2: MDHEN, SYDVKM. The germline V and J ends were trimmed by 5 bases and 7 bases, with 18 bases remaining between them. This CDR3 is built from 15 residues. CDR3 amino acids: CASSPPGGRENEQFF. DNA for the CDR3: TGTGCCAGCAGTCCACCTGGGGGGCGGGAGAATGAGCAGTTCTTC.

The J gene is TRBJ2-6, the V gene TRBV10-3; 9 nucleotides align to TRBD1. Germline CDR1 reads ENHRY; CDR2 reads SYGVKD. Trimming removed 7 bases from V and 0 bases from J; junction bases left unmatched: 7. This CDR3 region has 17 residues. In nucleotides, the CDR3 is TGTGCCATCACCCCCGGGACAGGGTCCTCTGGGGCCAACGTCCTGACTTTC. It specifies CAITPGTGSSGANVLTF.

This clonotype has a handful of counts. The chain recombines TRBV6-4 with TRBJ2-1, with TRBD2 identical over 10 bases. The CDR3 is 15 amino acids. V was pared by 5 bases and J by 6 bases, with 7 bases of the junction left unmatched. The germline V gene encodes CDR1 MRHNA and CDR2 SNTAGT. The CDR3 protein is CASSPTSGEGNEQFF. Written as DNA, the CDR3 is TGTGCCAGCAGTCCTACTAGCGGGGAGGGCAATGAGCAGTTCTTC.

This clonotype was picked up a small number of times. The J gene is TRBJ1-4, the V gene TRBV13; TRBD1 is a possible D gene (6 bases). V shed 5 bases and J shed 4 bases, with 20 bases lying between them. Germline lookup yields CDR1 PRHDT and CDR2 FYEKMQ (reference sequence). The CDR3 consists of 17 residues. CDR3 sequence (DNA): TGTGCCAGCAGCCAAAGGACAGTTTCAGGGGATAATGAAAAACTGTTTTTT. Protein: CASSQRTVSGDNEKLFF. Variable domain in full (rest from reference TRBV13 and TRBJ1-4): AAGVIQSPRHLIKEKRETATLKCYPIPRHDTVYWYQQGPGQDPQFLISFYEKMQSDKGSIPDRFSAQQFSDYHSELNMSSLELGDSALYFCASSQRTVSGDNEKLFFGSGTQLSVL.

The rearrangement joins TRBV7-3 to TRBJ2-7; D not resolved. Germline CDR1 reads SGHTA; CDR2 reads FQGTGA. Trimming shortened V by 3 bases and J by 2 bases, and 11 bases separated the two germline ends. This CDR3 spans 14 amino acids. The CDR3 DNA follows: TGTGCCAGCAGCTTGGGCCCCGGACCCTACGAGCAGTACTTC. It yields the protein CASSLGPGPYEQYF.

This sequence joins TRBV7-8 and TRBJ2-7; D might be TRBD2 (6 bases). Trimming cost V 3 bases and J 7 bases, with 13 bases left between them. The CDR3 has 13 residues. CDR1 is SGHVS, CDR2 FQNEAQ, per germline. The chain's CDR3 is CASSLRRGEEQYF. In DNA form, the CDR3 reads TGTGCCAGCAGCTTGAGGAGGGGAGAAGAGCAGTACTTC.

This clonotype was observed many times. The CDR3 loop is CASSYGAVYNEQFF. CDR3 sequence (DNA): TGTGCCAGCAGTTACGGAGCGGTGTACAATGAGCAGTTCTTC. The genes are TRBV6-2 or TRBV6-3 and TRBJ2-1; perhaps TRBD2 as D (5 bases). Trimming removed 2 bases at V and 4 bases at J, with 9 bases between. There are 14 residues in the CDR3. CDR1 MNHEY and CDR2 SVGEGT come from the germline V gene.

This clonotype turned up a few times. The chain combines TRBV27 with TRBJ2-3, with D unresolved. This CDR3 spans 13 amino acids. Looked up from germline, CDR1 is MNHEY and CDR2 is SMNVEV (reference sequence). V was trimmed by 3 bases and J by 6 bases, leaving 10 bases between them. The CDR3 DNA reads TGTGCCAGCAGTTTCACGGTTGTGGATACGCAGTATTTT. Translation: CASSFTVVDTQYF.

This clonotype turned up a few times. The chain employs TRBV28 and TRBJ2-3; TRBD2 agrees at 11 bases. V shed 4 bases, J shed 3 bases, and the junction held 6 bases outside the gene matches. Germline V CDR1 and CDR2: MDHEN, SYDVKM. This CDR3 region has 16 residues. CDR3 bases: TGTGCCAGCAGTTCCCCCGGGACTAGCGGAACAGATACGCAGTATTTT. Amino acids: CASSSPGTSGTDTQYF.

The chain uses TRBV4-3 and TRBJ1-5; D might be TRBD1 (6 bases). This CDR3 contains 16 residues. Germline V gene data show CDR1 as LGHNA and CDR2 as YSLEER. V gave up 0 bases and J gave up 2 bases, with 11 bases separating them. For the CDR3, the DNA is TGCGCCAGCAGCCAAGACGGTCAGGGGTGCAATCAGCCCCAGCATTTT. Protein product: CASSQDGQGCNQPQHF.

This clonotype was seen more than once but under ten times. The chain couples TRBV25-1 to TRBJ1-1; weak D call: TRBD1 (6 bases). CDR3 length: 18 amino acids. Per the germline V gene, CDR1 is MGHDK and CDR2 is SYGVNS. Trimming pared 1 base from V and 0 bases from J, leaving 18 bases between. DNA of the CDR3: TGTGCCAGCAGTGAATTCAGGGGATGGGGCGAGTTGAACACTGAAGCTTTCTTT. It translates to CASSEFRGWGELNTEAFF.

The sample holds a few counts of this clonotype. The chain has TRBV5-1 and TRBJ2-3; D might be TRBD2 (5 bases). Per the germline V gene, CDR1 is SGHRS and CDR2 is YFSETQ. V shed 2 bases and J shed 1 base, with 5 bases lying between them. CDR3 size: 13 residues. The CDR3 region has the DNA TGCGCCAGCAGCTTTAGCGGCACAGATACGCAGTATTTT. Its protein product is CASSFSGTDTQYF. The full variable domain, rest sourced from reference TRBV5-1 and TRBJ2-3, is KAGVTQTPRYLIKTRGQQVTLSCSPISGHRSVSWYQQTPGQGLQFLFEYFSETQRNKGNFPGRFSGRQFSNSRSEMNVSTLELGDSALYLCASSFSGTDTQYFGPGTRLTVL.

This clonotype was picked up many times. The V and J genes are TRBV6-6 and TRBJ1-1; D not certain. The CDR3 is 14 residues long. The germline V gene has CDR1 MNHNY and CDR2 SVGAGI (reference sequence). Trimming stripped 4 bases from V and 0 bases from J, with 9 bases between. DNA of the CDR3: TGTGCCAGCAGTTCTCGTACCGTGAACACTGAAGCTTTCTTT. It is translated as CASSSRTVNTEAFF.

The table lists this clonotype with many counts. The rearrangement links TRBV7-9 to TRBJ1-4; D gene ambiguous. With 0 bases removed from V and 0 bases from J, the gap between germline ends came to 5 bases. CDR3 length equals 15 residues. Germline assignment: CDR1 SEHNR and CDR2 FQNEAQ (reference sequence). The CDR3 DNA reads as TGTGCCAGCAGCTTAGCAGCTGCAACTAATGAAAAACTGTTTTTT. It translates to CASSLAAATNEKLFF.

This clonotype came up a few times. Germline and junction disagree at one end, which may indicate a read error. The J gene is TRBJ2-1, the V gene TRBV7-7; tentative D call: TRBD2 (6 bases). CDR1 and CDR2 (germline): SSHAT, FNYEAQ (reference sequence). The CDR3 contains 14 residues. The CDR3 DNA follows: TGTGCTAGCAGCCCGGGGACTTTCTACAATGAGCAGTTCTTC. Protein: CASSPGTFYNEQFF.

V usage is TRBV11-2 and J usage is TRBJ2-5; 8 positions agree with TRBD1. Germline CDR1 SGHAT, CDR2 FQNNGV. The CDR3 totals 15 residues. The V segment lost 2 bases and the J segment 5 bases; nucleotides outside the gene matches: 7. The CDR3 is CASSLLGQALETQYF. As DNA, the CDR3 is TGTGCCAGCAGCTTATTGGGACAGGCACTGGAGACCCAGTACTTC.

V is TRBV7-9 and J is TRBJ2-7; no definite D call. CDR1 is SEHNR and CDR2 is FQNEAQ in the germline V gene (reference sequence). CDR3 length: 13 amino acids. V was shortened by 2 bases and J by 0 bases, with 5 bases between the two germline ends. The CDR3 nucleotides read TGTGCCAGCAGCTTAACAGCCTCCTACGAGCAGTACTTC. This sequence encodes CASSLTASYEQYF.